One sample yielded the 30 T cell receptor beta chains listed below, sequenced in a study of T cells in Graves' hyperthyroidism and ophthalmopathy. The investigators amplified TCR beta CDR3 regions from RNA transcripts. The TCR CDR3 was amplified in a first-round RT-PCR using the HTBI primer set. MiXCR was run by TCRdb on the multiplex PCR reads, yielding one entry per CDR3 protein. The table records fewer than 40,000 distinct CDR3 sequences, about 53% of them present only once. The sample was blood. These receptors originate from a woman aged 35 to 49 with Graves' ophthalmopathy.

CDR3 region: CSARSYRYRAYEQYF. The CDR3 nucleotides are TGCAGTGCTAGGAGTTACCGATACAGGGCCTACGAGCAGTACTTC. This chain joins TRBV20-1 and TRBJ2-7; D possibly corresponds to TRBD1 (6 bases). Looked up from germline, CDR1 is DFQATT and CDR2 is SNEGSKA (reference sequence). Trimming removed 3 bases at V and 2 bases at J, with 17 bases between. There are 15 residues in the CDR3.

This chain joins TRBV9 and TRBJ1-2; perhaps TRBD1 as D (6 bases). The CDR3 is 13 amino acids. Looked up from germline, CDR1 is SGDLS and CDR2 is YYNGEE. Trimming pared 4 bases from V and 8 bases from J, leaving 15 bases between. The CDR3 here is CASSQGRVGGYTF. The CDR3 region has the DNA TGTGCCAGCAGCCAGGGGCGAGTCGGGGGCTACACCTTC.

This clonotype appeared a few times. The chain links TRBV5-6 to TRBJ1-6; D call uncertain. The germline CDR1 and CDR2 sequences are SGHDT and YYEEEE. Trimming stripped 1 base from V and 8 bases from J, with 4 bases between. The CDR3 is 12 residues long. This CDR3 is CASSLRDSPLHF. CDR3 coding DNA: TGTGCCAGCAGCTTGAGGGATTCACCCCTCCACTTT.

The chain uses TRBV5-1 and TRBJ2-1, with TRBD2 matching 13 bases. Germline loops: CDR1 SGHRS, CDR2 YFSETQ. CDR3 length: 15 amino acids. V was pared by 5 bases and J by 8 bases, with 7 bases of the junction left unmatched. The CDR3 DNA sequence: TGCGCCAGCAGAACACTAGCGGGGGGGTTGGATGAGCAGTTCTTC. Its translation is CASRTLAGGLDEQFF. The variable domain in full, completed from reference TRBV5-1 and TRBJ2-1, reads KAGVTQTPRYLIKTRGQQVTLSCSPISGHRSVSWYQQTPGQGLQFLFEYFSETQRNKGNFPGRFSGRQFSNSRSEMNVSTLELGDSALYLCASRTLAGGLDEQFFGPGTRLTVL.

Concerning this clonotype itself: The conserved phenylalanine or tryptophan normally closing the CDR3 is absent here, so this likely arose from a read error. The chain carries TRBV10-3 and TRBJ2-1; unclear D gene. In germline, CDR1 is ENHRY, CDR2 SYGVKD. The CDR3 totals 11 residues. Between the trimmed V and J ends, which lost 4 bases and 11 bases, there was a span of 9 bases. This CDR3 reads CAISVDNKQFS. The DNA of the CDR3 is TGTGCCATCAGTGTCGATAATAAGCAGTTCTCC.

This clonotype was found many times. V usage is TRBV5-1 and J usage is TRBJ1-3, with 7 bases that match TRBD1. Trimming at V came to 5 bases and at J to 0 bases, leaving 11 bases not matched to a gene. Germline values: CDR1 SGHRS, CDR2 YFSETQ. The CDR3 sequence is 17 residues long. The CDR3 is CASSPFRTGVSGNTIYF. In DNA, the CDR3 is TGCGCCAGCAGTCCTTTCCGGACAGGCGTCTCTGGAAACACCATATATTTT.

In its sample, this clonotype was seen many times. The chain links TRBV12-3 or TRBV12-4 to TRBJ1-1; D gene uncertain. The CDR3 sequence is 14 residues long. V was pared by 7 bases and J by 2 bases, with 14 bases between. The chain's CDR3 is CASTRKFRNTEAFF. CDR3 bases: TGTGCCAGCACACGGAAGTTTCGAAACACTGAAGCTTTCTTT.

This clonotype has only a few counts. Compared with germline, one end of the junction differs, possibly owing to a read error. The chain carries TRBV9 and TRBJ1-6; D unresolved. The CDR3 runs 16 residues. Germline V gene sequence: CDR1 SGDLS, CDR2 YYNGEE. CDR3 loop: CASSVASGSYNSPLHF. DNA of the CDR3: TGTGCCAGCAGCGTAGCTAGCGGCTCCTACAATTCACCCCTCCACTTT.

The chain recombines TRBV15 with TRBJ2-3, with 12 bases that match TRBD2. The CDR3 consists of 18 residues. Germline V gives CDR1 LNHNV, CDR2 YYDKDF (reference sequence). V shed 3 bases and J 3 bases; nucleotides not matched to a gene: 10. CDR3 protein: CATSSPGLAGSTTDTQYF. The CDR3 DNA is TGTGCCACCAGCAGCCCTGGACTAGCGGGGTCCACGACAGATACGCAGTATTTT.

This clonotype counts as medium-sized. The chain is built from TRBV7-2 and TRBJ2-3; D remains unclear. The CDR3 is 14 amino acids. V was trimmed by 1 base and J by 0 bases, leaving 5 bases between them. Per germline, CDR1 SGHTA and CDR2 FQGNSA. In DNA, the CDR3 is TGTGCCAGCAGCTTAGGGGCGAGCACAGATACGCAGTATTTT. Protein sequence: CASSLGASTDTQYF.

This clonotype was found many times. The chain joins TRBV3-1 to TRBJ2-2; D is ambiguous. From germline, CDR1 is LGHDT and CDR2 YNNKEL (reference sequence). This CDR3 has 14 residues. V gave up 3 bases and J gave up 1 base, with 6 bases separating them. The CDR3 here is CASSQSVNTGELFF. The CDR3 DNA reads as TGTGCCAGCAGCCAGAGTGTGAACACCGGGGAGCTGTTTTTT. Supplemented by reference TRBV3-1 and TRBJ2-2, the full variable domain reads DTAVSQTPKYLVTQMGNDKSIKCEQNLGHDTMYWYKQDSKKFLKIMFSYNNKELIINETVPNRFSPKSPDKAHLNLHINSLELGDSAVYFCASSQSVNTGELFFGEGSRLTVL.

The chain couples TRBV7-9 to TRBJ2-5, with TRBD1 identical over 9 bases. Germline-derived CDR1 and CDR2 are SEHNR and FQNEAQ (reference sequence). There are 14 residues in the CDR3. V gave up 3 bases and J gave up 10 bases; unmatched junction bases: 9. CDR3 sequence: CASSLETGGPHQYF. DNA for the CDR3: TGTGCCAGCAGCTTGGAAACAGGGGGCCCACACCAGTACTTC.

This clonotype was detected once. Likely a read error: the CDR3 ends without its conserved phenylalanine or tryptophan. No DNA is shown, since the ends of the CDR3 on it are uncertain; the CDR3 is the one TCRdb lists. Here the CDR3 reads CASSVSHYSGRVNTGELVL. The chain links TRBV9 to TRBJ2-2; the table gives TRBD2 as D, unverified against the DNA. CDR1 SGDLS and CDR2 YYNGEE come from the germline V gene. The length of the CDR3 is 19 amino acids, counting both ends.

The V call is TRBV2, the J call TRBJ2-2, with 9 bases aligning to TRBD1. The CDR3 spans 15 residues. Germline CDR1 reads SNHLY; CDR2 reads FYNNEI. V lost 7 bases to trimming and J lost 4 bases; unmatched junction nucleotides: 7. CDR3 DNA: TGTGCCAGCACCACCGGGACAGGGAGCACCGGGGAGCTGTTTTTT. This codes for CASTTGTGSTGELFF. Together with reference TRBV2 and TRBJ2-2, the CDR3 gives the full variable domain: EPEVTQTPSHQVTQMGQEVILRCVPISNHLYFYWYRQILGQKVEFLVSFYNNEISEKSEIFDDQFSVERPDGSNFTLKIRSTKLEDSAMYFCASTTGTGSTGELFFGEGSRLTVL.

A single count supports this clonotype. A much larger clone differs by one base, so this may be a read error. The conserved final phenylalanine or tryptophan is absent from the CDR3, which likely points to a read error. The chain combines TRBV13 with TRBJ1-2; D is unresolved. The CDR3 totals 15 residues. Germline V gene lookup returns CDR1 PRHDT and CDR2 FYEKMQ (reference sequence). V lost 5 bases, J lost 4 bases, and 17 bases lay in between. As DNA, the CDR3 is TGTGCCAGCAGCCCCGAGACGGCACGTCTCTATGGCTACACCTTG. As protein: CASSPETARLYGYTL.

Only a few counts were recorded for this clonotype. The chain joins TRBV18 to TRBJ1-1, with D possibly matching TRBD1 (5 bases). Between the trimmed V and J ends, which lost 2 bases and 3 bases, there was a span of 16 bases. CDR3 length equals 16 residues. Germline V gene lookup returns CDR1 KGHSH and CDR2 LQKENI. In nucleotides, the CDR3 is TGTGCCAGCTCACCATGGGGGATGGCTGGGTACACTGAAGCTTTCTTT. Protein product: CASSPWGMAGYTEAFF.

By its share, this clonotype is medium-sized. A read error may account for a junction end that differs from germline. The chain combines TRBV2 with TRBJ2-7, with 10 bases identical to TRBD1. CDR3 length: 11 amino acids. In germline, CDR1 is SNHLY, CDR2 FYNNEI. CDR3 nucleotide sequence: TGTGCCAGCAGGACAGGGGGCTTGGTAGACTTC. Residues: CASRTGGLVDF.

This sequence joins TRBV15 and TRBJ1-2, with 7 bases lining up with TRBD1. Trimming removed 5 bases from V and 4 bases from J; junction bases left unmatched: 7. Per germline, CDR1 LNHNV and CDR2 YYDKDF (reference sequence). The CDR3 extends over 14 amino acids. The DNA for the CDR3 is TGTGCCACCAGCGGGGCAGGGGGAGGCTATGGCTACACCTTC. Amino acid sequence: CATSGAGGGYGYTF.

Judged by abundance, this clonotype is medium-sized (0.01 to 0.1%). CDR3 in DNA: TGTGCCACCAGTGACTCCCGGGACACTGAAGCTTTCTTT. It is translated as CATSDSRDTEAFF. V usage is TRBV24-1 and J usage is TRBJ1-1; D is unresolved. CDR1 is KGHDR, CDR2 SFDVKD, per germline. CDR3 length equals 13 residues. V was clipped by 4 bases and J by 3 bases, with 8 bases between them.

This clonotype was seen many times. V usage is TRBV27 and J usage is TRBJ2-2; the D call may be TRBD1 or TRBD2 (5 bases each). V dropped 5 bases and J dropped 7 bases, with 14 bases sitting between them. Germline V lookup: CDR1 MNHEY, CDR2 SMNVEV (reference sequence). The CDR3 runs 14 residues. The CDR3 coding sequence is TGTGCCAGCAGTCCGAGTACTAGGGGCGGGGAGCTGTTTTTT. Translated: CASSPSTRGGELFF.

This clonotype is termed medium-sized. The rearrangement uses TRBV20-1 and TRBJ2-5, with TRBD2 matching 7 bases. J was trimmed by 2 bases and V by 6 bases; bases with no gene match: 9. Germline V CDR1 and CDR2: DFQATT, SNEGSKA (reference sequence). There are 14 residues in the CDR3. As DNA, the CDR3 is TGCAGTGCACGCGCGGGGGACCCTCAAGAGACCCAGTACTTC. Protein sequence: CSARAGDPQETQYF.

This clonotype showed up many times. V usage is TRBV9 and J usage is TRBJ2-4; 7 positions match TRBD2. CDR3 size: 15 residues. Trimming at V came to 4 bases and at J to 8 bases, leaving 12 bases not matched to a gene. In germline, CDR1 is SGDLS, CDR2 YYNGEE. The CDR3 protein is CASSPAGRRADIQYF. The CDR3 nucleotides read TGTGCCAGCAGCCCAGCGGGGCGAAGAGCGGACATTCAGTACTTC.

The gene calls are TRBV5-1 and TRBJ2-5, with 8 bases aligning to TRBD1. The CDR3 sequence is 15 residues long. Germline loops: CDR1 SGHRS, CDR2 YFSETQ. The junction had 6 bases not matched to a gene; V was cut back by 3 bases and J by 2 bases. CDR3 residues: CASSSHGTGQETQYF. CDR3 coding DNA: TGCGCCAGCAGCTCCCACGGGACAGGACAAGAGACCCAGTACTTC.

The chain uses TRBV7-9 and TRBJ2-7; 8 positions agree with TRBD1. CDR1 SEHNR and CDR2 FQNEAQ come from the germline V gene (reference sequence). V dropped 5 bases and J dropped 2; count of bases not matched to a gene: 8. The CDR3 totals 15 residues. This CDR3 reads CASSTPGQGTYEQYF. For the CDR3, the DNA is TGTGCCAGCAGCACGCCTGGACAGGGCACCTACGAGCAGTACTTC.

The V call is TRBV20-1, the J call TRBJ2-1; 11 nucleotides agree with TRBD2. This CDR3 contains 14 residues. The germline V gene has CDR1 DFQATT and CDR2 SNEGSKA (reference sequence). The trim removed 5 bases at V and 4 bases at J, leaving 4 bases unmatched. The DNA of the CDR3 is TGCAGTGCTCGGTCTAGCGGGGGGTACAATGAGCAGTTCTTC. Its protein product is CSARSSGGYNEQFF.

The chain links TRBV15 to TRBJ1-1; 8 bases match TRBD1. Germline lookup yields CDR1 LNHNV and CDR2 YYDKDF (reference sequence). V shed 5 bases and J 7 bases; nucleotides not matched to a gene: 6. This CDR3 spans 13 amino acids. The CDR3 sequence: CATSGRTGNEAFF. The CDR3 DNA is TGTGCCACCAGCGGCCGGACAGGGAATGAAGCTTTCTTT.

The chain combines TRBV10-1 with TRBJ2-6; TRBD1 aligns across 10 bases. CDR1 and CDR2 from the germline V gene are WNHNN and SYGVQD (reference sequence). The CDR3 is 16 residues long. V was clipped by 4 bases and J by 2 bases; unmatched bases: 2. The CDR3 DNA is TGCGCCAGCAGTGGACAGGGGGCCGCTGGGGCCAACGTCCTGACTTTC. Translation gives CASSGQGAAGANVLTF.

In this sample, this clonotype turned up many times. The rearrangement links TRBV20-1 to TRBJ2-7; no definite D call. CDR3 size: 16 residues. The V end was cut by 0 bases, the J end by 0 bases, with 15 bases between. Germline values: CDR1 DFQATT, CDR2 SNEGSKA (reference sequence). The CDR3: CSARDVGAYSSYEQYF. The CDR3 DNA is TGCAGTGCTAGAGATGTAGGAGCTTATAGCTCCTACGAGCAGTACTTC.

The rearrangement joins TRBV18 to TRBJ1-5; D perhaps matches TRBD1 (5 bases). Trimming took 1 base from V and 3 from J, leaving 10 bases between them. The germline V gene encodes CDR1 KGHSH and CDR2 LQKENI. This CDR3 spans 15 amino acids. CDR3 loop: CASSPQDNPNQPQHF. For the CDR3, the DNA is TGTGCCAGCTCACCACAGGACAACCCCAATCAGCCCCAGCATTTT.

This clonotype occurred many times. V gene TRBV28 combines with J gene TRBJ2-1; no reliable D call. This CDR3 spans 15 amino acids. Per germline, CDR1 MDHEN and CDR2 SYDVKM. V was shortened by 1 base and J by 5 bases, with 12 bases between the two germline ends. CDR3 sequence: CASSLFGVDHNEQFF. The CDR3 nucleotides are TGTGCCAGCAGTTTATTTGGGGTCGACCACAATGAGCAGTTCTTC. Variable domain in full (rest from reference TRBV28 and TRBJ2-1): DVKVTQSSRYLVKRTGEKVFLECVQDMDHENMFWYRQDPGLGLRLIYFSYDVKMKEKGDIPEGYSVSREKKERFSLILESASTNQTSMYLCASSLFGVDHNEQFFGPGTRLTVL.